This TCR beta chain was sequenced for a study of T cell responses to AZD1222 COVID-19 vaccine. Measured with immunoSEQ multiplex PCR; TCRdb has only the in-frame clones, and not every one. The sample records approximately 110,000 clones, roughly 85% being singletons. Findings and caveats of the study: Two AZD1222 administrations were followed by greater Spike-specific TCR breadth and depth. Unmutated variant regions are reportedly targeted by nearly half of spike-specific TCRs. Possibly, clonal diversity was underestimated; donors were largely white British and included more females.

Notes on this clone: The antigen is undetermined.

CDR1 and CDR2 from the germline V gene are SGHRS and YFSETQ. V shed 2 bases and J 5 bases; nucleotides not matched to a gene: 9. CDR3 length equals 15 residues. The clonotype was recovered from an adult who received the AZD1222 COVID-19 vaccine. Material: peripheral blood, obtained 28 days after the second AZD1222 dose. This sequence joins TRBV5-1 and TRBJ2-5; TRBD1 agrees at 7 bases. CDR3 region: CASSLTGERRETQYF. In nucleotides, the CDR3 is TGCGCCAGCAGCTTAACAGGGGAAAGAAGGGAGACCCAGTACTTC.